These 14 T cell receptor beta chains came from one sample sequenced in a study of T cell repertoires in cytomegalovirus infection. Which antigens these TCRs recognize remains unknown. TCRdb reprocessed the reads with MiXCR, giving one entry per CDR3 protein. The table lists tens of thousands of distinct CDR3 sequences, 20% to 25% of them singletons. The sample consisted of PBMCs, sequenced either directly or after in vitro stimulation (not recorded which). These receptors originate from a human donor in good health (CMV status not recorded). Some clones in this sample may be carry-over from other donors' samples.

The chain carries TRBV9 and TRBJ2-5, with D perhaps TRBD2 (6 bases). This CDR3 is 15 amino acids long. V dropped 0 bases and J dropped 1 base, with 10 bases sitting between them. Germline loops: CDR1 SGDLS, CDR2 YYNGEE. The CDR3 loop reads CASSVGHGGQETQYF. The CDR3 nucleotides are TGTGCCAGCAGCGTAGGACACGGGGGCCAAGAGACCCAGTACTTC.

This clonotype came up many times. The chain has TRBV12-3 or TRBV12-4 and TRBJ1-6; weak D call: TRBD1 (5 bases). V lost 6 bases, J lost 10 bases, and 10 bases lay in between. CDR3 length: 12 amino acids. CDR3 sequence: CASSSGNSPLHF. CDR3 coding DNA: TGTGCCAGCAGCTCAGGGAACTCACCCCTCCACTTT.

At least ten counts were recorded for this clonotype. The chain has TRBV7-8 and TRBJ2-7, with TRBD2 matching 7 bases. The CDR3 runs to 16 residues. V gave up 3 bases and J gave up 2 bases; unmatched junction bases: 10. Germline lookup yields CDR1 SGHVS and CDR2 FQNEAQ. CDR3 nucleotides: TGTGCCAGCAGCTTTCGGCCTAGCGGTGCTACCTACGAGCAGTACTTC. Translated: CASSFRPSGATYEQYF. The complete variable domain, with remaining parts taken from reference TRBV7-8 and TRBJ2-7, reads GAGVSQSPRYKVAKRGQDVALRCDPISGHVSLFWYQQALGQGPEFLTYFQNEAQLDKSGLPSDRFFAERPEGSVSTLKIQRTQQEDSAVYLCASSFRPSGATYEQYFGPGTRLTVT.

The CDR3 loop reads CASSFHSGQRPEAFF. CDR3 sequence (DNA): TGTGCCAGCAGTTTCCACTCTGGACAGCGCCCGGAAGCTTTCTTT. The chain combines TRBV27 with TRBJ1-1, with D maybe TRBD1 (6 bases). There are 15 residues in the CDR3. CDR1 MNHEY and CDR2 SMNVEV come from the germline V gene (reference sequence). V was clipped by 3 bases and J by 8 bases, with 19 bases between them.

The DNA for the CDR3 is TGTGCCAGCAGCCCCGGTACTGGCGGGAGGCGGAATGAGCAGTTCTTC. Encoded protein: CASSPGTGGRRNEQFF. This chain uses TRBV6-2 or TRBV6-3 with TRBJ2-1, with 8 bases matching TRBD2. Germline CDR1 MNHEY, CDR2 SVGEGT. The CDR3 runs to 16 residues. The ends lost 6 bases at V and 7 bases at J; junction bases unmatched: 14.

The rearrangement joins TRBV6-8 to TRBJ1-1; TRBD1 might be the D (6 bases). The CDR3 spans 14 residues. The germline V gene has CDR1 MNHGY and CDR2 SAAAGT. V was trimmed by 5 bases and J by 3 bases, leaving 13 bases between them. The CDR3 bases are TGTGCCAGCAGTGGAGGACAGATGCACACTGAAGCTTTCTTT. Residues: CASSGGQMHTEAFF.

J is TRBJ2-4 and V is TRBV19; no clear D. V shed 3 bases and J shed 7 bases, with 19 bases lying between them. The CDR3 is 16 residues long. Germline CDR1 and CDR2: LNHDA and SQIVND (reference sequence). The CDR3 sequence: CASSISWTVPTNIQYF. CDR3 in DNA: TGTGCCAGTAGTATCTCCTGGACGGTTCCTACGAACATTCAGTACTTC.

The V call is TRBV7-2, the J call TRBJ2-3, with D perhaps matching TRBD1 or TRBD2 (5 bases each). The CDR3 length is 18 residues. The ends were cut back, 0 bases at V and 2 bases at J, with 18 bases in the middle. Germline lookup yields CDR1 SGHTA and CDR2 FQGNSA. In nucleotides, the CDR3 is TGTGCCAGCAGCTTAGCGCCCCAAGAGGGGCCCTCCACAGATACGCAGTATTTT. Its translation is CASSLAPQEGPSTDTQYF.

The CDR3 sequence is CASHGPSFPGELFF. The CDR3 DNA reads TGTGCCAGTCACGGTCCCTCATTCCCCGGGGAGCTGTTTTTT. The rearrangement links TRBV19 to TRBJ2-2; D not resolved. With 8 bases removed from V and 6 bases from J, the gap between germline ends came to 16 bases. Germline loops: CDR1 LNHDA, CDR2 SQIVND (reference sequence). This CDR3 is built from 14 residues.

This clonotype came up many times. The chain employs TRBV7-9 and TRBJ2-5; D remains ambiguous. The CDR3 has 16 residues. V gave up 4 bases and J gave up 5 bases, with 20 bases separating them. The germline gives CDR1 SEHNR, CDR2 FQNEAQ (reference sequence). The CDR3 protein is CASSSRGPVGWETQYF. For the CDR3, the DNA is TGTGCCAGCAGCTCCCGAGGCCCGGTCGGTTGGGAGACCCAGTACTTC.

The chain combines TRBV7-8 with TRBJ1-2; D unresolved. Germline V gene sequence: CDR1 SGHVS, CDR2 FQNEAQ. V was clipped by 1 base and J by 7 bases, with 16 bases between them. CDR3 size: 15 residues. This CDR3 reads CASSLDFVSRSGYTF. The CDR3 DNA is TGTGCCAGCAGCTTAGATTTCGTTTCCCGGAGTGGCTACACCTTC.

This clonotype appeared a few times. The CDR3 region is CAPPYEQYF. The CDR3 region has the DNA TGTGCCCCCCCCTACGAGCAGTACTTC. The rearrangement joins TRBV12-3 or TRBV12-4 to TRBJ2-7; no definite D call. Trimming took off 11 bases at V and 2 bases at J, with 4 bases between the two ends. The CDR3 extends over 9 amino acids.

This clonotype showed up many times. The rearrangement joins TRBV12-3 or TRBV12-4 to TRBJ2-3; D ambiguous. Trimming cost V 2 bases and J 0 bases, with 12 bases left between them. There are 16 residues in the CDR3. The CDR3 reads CASSLKFGGSTDTQYF. DNA of the CDR3: TGTGCCAGCAGTTTAAAGTTCGGTGGCAGCACAGATACGCAGTATTTT.

The sample holds a few counts of this clonotype. The chain combines TRBV12-3 or TRBV12-4 with TRBJ1-2; 7 nucleotides line up with TRBD1. This CDR3 has 13 residues. J gave up 4 bases and V 7 bases, and 6 bases lay outside the gene matches. This chain's CDR3 is CASKTDRAYGYTF. CDR3 coding DNA: TGTGCCAGCAAAACCGACAGGGCCTATGGCTACACCTTC.